Listed below are T cell receptor beta chains from one sample, sequenced in a study of blood T cells in healthy people across ages. TCRdb analysed the 5' RACE reads with MiXCR anew, one entry per CDR3 protein. The sample includes 600,000 or so distinct CDR3 sequences, 47% seen only once; the top ten take approximately 23%. The sample taken for sequencing was blood. These receptors came from a man aged 80 or over in good health. CDR3s include the opening cysteine and the closing phenylalanine or tryptophan. Fields, in order: D gene, J gene, V gene, clone size, CDR3 protein, CDR3 DNA. A D gene is named only where the DNA matches it firmly. Clone size is not always given. Where it is, it says once, few, many or a class for expanded clones.

NA,TRBJ1-2,TRBV29-1,NA,CSVDKVAYGYTF,TGCAGCGTTGACAAGGTGGCCTATGGCTACACCTTC
TRBD1,TRBJ2-1,TRBV4-2,once,CASSNQGESYNEQFF,TGTGCCAGCAGCAATCAGGGGGAATCCTACAATGAGCAGTTCTTC
TRBD2,TRBJ2-5,TRBV20-1,few,CSAPGTSGRQETQYF,TGCAGTGCACCCGGGACTAGCGGGAGACAAGAGACCCAGTACTTC
NA,TRBJ2-3,TRBV6-2/TRBV6-3,NA,CASVASHRLTDTQYF,TGTGCCAGCGTTGCCTCGCACAGGTTAACAGATACGCAGTATTTT
TRBD2,TRBJ2-1,TRBV7-2,NA,CASSFTSGSTYNEQFF,TGTGCCAGCAGCTTCACTAGCGGGAGTACCTACAATGAGCAGTTCTTC
NA,TRBJ2-7,TRBV7-9,NA,CASSSLTDHYEQYF,TGTGCCAGCAGCTCTCTAACCGACCACTACGAGCAGTACTTC
NA,TRBJ1-5,TRBV7-9,NA,CASSGGEYQPQHF,TGTGCCAGCAGCGGCGGGGAGTATCAGCCCCAGCATTTT
TRBD1,TRBJ1-2,TRBV7-3,NA,CASSRRQGQGYTF,TGTGCCAGCAGCCGCCGACAGGGGCAAGGCTACACCTTC
TRBD2,TRBJ2-2,TRBV20-1,NA,CSARDPSGGIGELFF,TGCAGTGCTAGAGATCCCTCGGGAGGTATCGGGGAGCTGTTTTTT
NA,TRBJ2-5,TRBV7-2,many,CASTQPTHQETQYF,TGTGCCAGCACCCAGCCTACCCACCAAGAGACCCAGTACTTC
NA,TRBJ2-5,TRBV15,NA,CATSRAGTGWETQYF,TGTGCCACCAGCAGAGCGGGAACAGGTTGGGAGACCCAGTACTTC
TRBD1,TRBJ2-6,TRBV14,NA,CASSRNRGLSIGANVLTF,TGTGCCAGCAGCCGCAACAGGGGGTTAAGTATTGGGGCCAACGTCCTGACTTTC
NA,TRBJ2-1,TRBV10-3,few,CAISESITGSLGNEQFF,TGTGCCATCAGTGAGTCAATTACTGGATCCCTGGGTAATGAGCAGTTCTTC
NA,TRBJ1-2,TRBV12-3/TRBV12-4,few,CASSSSTIIRDRYGYTF,TGTGCCAGCAGTTCAAGTACGATCATTAGGGACCGCTATGGCTACACCTTC
NA,TRBJ1-2,TRBV6-5,NA,CASIRDGTGGYGYTF,TGTGCCAGCATCCGTGACGGGACCGGGGGCTATGGCTACACCTTC
NA,TRBJ2-5,TRBV21-1,once,CAIPQGWETQYF,TGTGCCATCCCACAGGGGTGGGAGACCCAGTACTTC
NA,TRBJ2-5,TRBV28,NA,CASRAVTSVVETQYF,TGTGCCAGCAGGGCCGTGACTAGTGTGGTTGAGACCCAGTACTTC
NA,TRBJ2-1,TRBV6-2/TRBV6-3,NA,CASSYSGQASSYNEQFF,TGTGCCAGCAGTTACTCGGGGCAGGCGAGCTCCTACAATGAGCAGTTCTTC
TRBD2,TRBJ2-1,TRBV7-3,NA,CASSLAGLAGYEQFF,TGTGCCAGCAGCCTAGCGGGACTAGCGGGGTATGAGCAGTTCTTC
NA,TRBJ2-1,TRBV6-6,many,CASSSLLNEQFF,TGTGCCAGCAGTTCCCTTTTAAATGAGCAGTTCTTC
TRBD2,TRBJ2-3,TRBV4-1,NA,CASSQETSGRPRTDAQYF,TGCGCCAGCAGCCAAGAGACTAGCGGGAGGCCGCGCACAGATGCGCAGTATTTT
TRBD1,TRBJ2-1,TRBV9,few,CASSVSQGASYNEQFF,TGTGCCAGCAGCGTAAGTCAGGGGGCCTCCTACAATGAGCAGTTCTTC
TRBD1,TRBJ2-1,TRBV20-1,NA,CSASPPDRGLDKEQFF,TGCAGTGCTAGCCCCCCCGACAGGGGGCTCGACAAGGAGCAGTTCTTC
NA,TRBJ2-1,TRBV7-2,NA,CASSPRGTGSYNEQFF,TGTGCCAGCAGCCCCCGAGGCACAGGGTCATACAATGAGCAGTTCTTC
NA,TRBJ2-1,TRBV29-1,few,CSVEGSGNEQFF,TGCAGCGTTGAAGGGAGCGGCAATGAGCAGTTCTTC
NA,TRBJ1-3,TRBV6-5,NA,CASSYSSPQRGNTIYF,TGTGCCAGCAGTTACTCGTCTCCCCAAAGGGGGAACACCATATATTTT
NA,TRBJ1-2,TRBV4-3,NA,CASSQDRGGNRGYTF,TGCGCCAGCAGCCAAGATCGGGGCGGCAACCGGGGCTACACCTTC
NA,TRBJ2-3,TRBV4-3,NA,CASSQDVGRDTQYF,TGCGCCAGCAGCCAAGATGTCGGAAGAGATACGCAGTATTTT